The 13 T cell receptor beta chains listed next were all sequenced from one sample in a study of OX40 agonist ivuxolimab in advanced cancers. Clones were sequenced by immunoSEQ multiplex PCR, and TCRdb holds only the in-frame ones, with some missing. The sample contains fewer than 95,000 clones, over 80% of which appear only once. Sequenced here: CD4+ or CD8+ T cells sorted from blood, sampled in a trial of the OX40 agonist ivuxolimab. These receptors were collected from an adult with an advanced solid tumor such as melanoma, head and neck, liver or kidney cancer.

This clone appeared a single time. J is TRBJ2-1 and V is TRBV27, with TRBD1 identical over 7 bases. Germline loops: CDR1 MNHEY, CDR2 SMNVEV (reference sequence). This CDR3 has 15 residues. The trim removed 3 bases at V and 0 bases at J, leaving 2 bases unmatched. The CDR3, as DNA: TGTGCCAGCAGTTTTGACAGGGCCTCCTACAATGAGCAGTTCTTC. It specifies CASSFDRASYNEQFF.

Only one count was recorded for this clone. This chain uses TRBV11-2 with TRBJ2-3; weak D call: TRBD2 (6 bases). Germline V gene sequence: CDR1 SGHAT, CDR2 FQNNGV. The V end was cut by 7 bases, the J end by 0 bases, with 14 bases between. The CDR3 is made up of 15 amino acids. CDR3 in amino acids: CASMLGRMSTDTQYF. The CDR3 nucleotides read TGTGCCAGCATGCTTGGGAGGATGAGCACAGATACGCAGTATTTT.

The chain carries TRBV10-2 and TRBJ2-2; 15 bases match TRBD2. This CDR3 comprises 19 residues. V shed 6 bases, J shed 7 bases, and the junction held 15 bases outside the gene matches. Germline V CDR1 and CDR2: WSHSY, SAAADI. CDR3 sequence: CASSTWTSGRAGLGGELFF. CDR3 nucleotides: TGCGCCAGCAGCACGTGGACTAGCGGGAGGGCCGGCTTGGGCGGGGAGCTGTTTTTT.

The J gene is TRBJ2-7, the V gene TRBV12-2; the table's D gene call, TRBD1, was not cross checked with the DNA. TRBV12-2 represents a pseudogene. This CDR3 is built from 16 residues. The CDR3 region has the DNA TGTGCAAGTCGCTTAGCGCTGACAGGGGGCTCCTACGAGCAGTACTTC. Translating gives CASRLALTGGSYEQYF.

This sequence joins TRBV18 and TRBJ2-7, with D tentatively TRBD2 (5 bases). From germline, CDR1 is KGHSH and CDR2 LQKENI. Trimming removed 9 bases at V and 5 bases at J, with 17 bases between. The length of the CDR3 is 13 residues. The CDR3 loop reads CARPEGRSDEQYF. CDR3 nucleotides: TGTGCCAGACCCGAGGGCCGTAGTGACGAGCAGTACTTC.

This clone has only one observation. The chain employs TRBV29-1 and TRBJ2-2; D unclear. V lost 3 bases, J lost 4 bases, and 6 bases lay in between. CDR3 length: 12 residues. Germline loops: CDR1 SQVTM, CDR2 ANQGSEA. The CDR3 bases are TGCAGCGTTGAGGGCGGCACCGGGGAGCTGTTTTTT. Translation gives CSVEGGTGELFF.

The chain is built from TRBV7-8 and TRBJ2-1, with 10 bases lining up with TRBD2. Trimming cost V 2 bases and J 8 bases; bases outside gene matches: 9. This CDR3 has 16 residues. Germline CDR1 is SGHVS and CDR2 is FQNEAQ. CDR3 sequence reads: CASSLLAGAGFDEQFF. The CDR3 nucleotides are TGTGCCAGCAGCTTACTAGCGGGAGCTGGTTTCGATGAGCAGTTCTTC.

V usage is TRBV14 and J usage is TRBJ2-7; D uncertain. The germline gives CDR1 SGHDN, CDR2 FVKESK. This CDR3 spans 12 amino acids. Trimming took 1 base from V and 7 from J, leaving 8 bases between them. CDR3 nucleotides: TGTGCCAGCAGCCAAGCGTGGAATGAGCAGTACTTC. It codes for CASSQAWNEQYF.

The gene calls are TRBV28 and TRBJ1-5; TRBD1 agrees at 7 bases. Germline trimming cut 6 bases from V and 11 bases from J; bases unmatched to any gene: 10. The germline gives CDR1 MDHEN, CDR2 SYDVKM. The length of the CDR3 is 13 residues. CDR3 region: CASRTSGQVAQHF. DNA for the CDR3: TGTGCCAGCAGAACCTCAGGACAGGTAGCCCAGCATTTT.

V gene TRBV4-2 combines with J gene TRBJ2-7; a weak D match, TRBD2 (5 bases). The V end lost 2 bases, the J end lost 2 bases, and 16 bases lay between the germline ends. CDR1 and CDR2 from the germline V gene are LGHNA and YNFKEQ. CDR3 length: 16 residues. The CDR3 region is CASSQLGGLSTYEQYF. The DNA of the CDR3 is TGTGCCAGCAGCCAATTGGGCGGGCTGTCAACCTACGAGCAGTACTTC.

V gene TRBV27 combines with J gene TRBJ2-7; 9 bases agree with TRBD1. The ends lost 5 bases at V and 5 bases at J; junction bases unmatched: 4. The CDR3 sequence is 13 residues long. Germline assignment: CDR1 MNHEY and CDR2 SMNVEV (reference sequence). CDR3 region: CASSPRTGDEQYF. DNA of the CDR3: TGTGCCAGCAGTCCCCGGACAGGGGACGAGCAGTACTTC.

The chain recombines TRBV5-1 with TRBJ2-1; 9 bases are shared with TRBD2. Germline V gene lookup returns CDR1 SGHRS and CDR2 YFSETQ. CDR3 length: 15 amino acids. With V trimmed by 1 base and J by 5 bases, 4 bases remained unmatched. The CDR3 region has the DNA TGCGCCAGCAGCTTGTACGGACTAGCGAACAATGAGCAGTTCTTC. It encodes CASSLYGLANNEQFF.

The CDR3 nucleotides read TGTGCCATCACCCAGGGCTGGCAGGGAACCTACGAGCAGTACTTC. Its translation: CAITQGWQGTYEQYF. The V call is TRBV10-3, the J call TRBJ2-7, with D tentatively TRBD1 (5 bases). This CDR3 is 15 amino acids long. CDR1 is ENHRY, CDR2 SYGVKD, per germline. The V and J ends lost 7 bases and 2 bases respectively, with 18 bases between them.